This T cell receptor (beta chain) came from a study of T-cell memory formation after mild COVID-19. Points from the study as a whole: The appearance of some responding clones in pre-infection memory suggested that cross-reactive memory joined. Second-wave clones reaching peak frequency on day 37 lacked confirmed SARS-CoV-2 specificity. Balance between CD4 and CD8 was seen in clones contracting day 15 to 85, and a CD4+ lean was seen in later expanders.

TCRdb itself ran the 5' RACE reads through MiXCR, one entry per CDR3 protein. This sample has about 310,000 distinct CDR3 sequences, with roughly 21% found just once. This clonotype showed up just a few times. The antigen is unknown. After removal of 5 bases from V and 3 bases from J, the junction contained 5 bases not matched to a gene. The CDR3 is 14 residues long. Looked up from germline, CDR1 is SGHRS and CDR2 is YFSETQ. The chain joins TRBV5-1 to TRBJ2-5, with 9 positions matching TRBD2. Sequencing was carried out using PBMCs or a T cell subset sorted from them (not recorded which). This receptor was obtained from a man in his late teens or twenties who had mild COVID-19 (a few samples of this study predate the infection). Cell type and time point are not known. CDR3: CASRAGGSEETQYF. CDR3 bases: TGCGCCAGCAGGGCGGGGGGGTCAGAAGAGACCCAGTACTTC. Combining the CDR3 with reference TRBV5-1 and TRBJ2-5 gives the whole variable domain KAGVTQTPRYLIKTRGQQVTLSCSPISGHRSVSWYQQTPGQGLQFLFEYFSETQRNKGNFPGRFSGRQFSNSRSEMNVSTLELGDSALYLCASRAGGSEETQYFGPGTRLLVL.